This T cell receptor beta chain was sequenced for a study of Ad26.COV2.S vaccination and SARS-CoV-2 variants. On the study more broadly: Dosing was one shot or two shots 56 days apart. Whole-study results and caveats: Total T cell responses may have been underestimated by the TCR breadth and depth analyses.

Treatment meaning: about 20 received Ad26.COV2.S at low or high dose, single or two shots; about 5 received placebo; per-sample allocation not given. Samples came from day 63 after the first vaccine or placebo injection. TCRdb's copy holds only in-frame clones and misses some; the assay was immunoSEQ multiplex PCR. The table has about 480,000 clones, around nine tenths seen once. CDR1 and CDR2 (germline): SQVTM, ANQGSEA. The CDR3 consists of 15 residues. V lost 0 bases, J lost 6 bases, and 15 bases lay in between. Regarding this clone: Its target is not known.

The sequenced sample was peripheral blood, obtained in a trial of Ad26.COV2.S vaccine versus placebo. This chain links TRBV29-1 with TRBJ2-1; TRBD2 is a possible D gene (5 bases). The TCR comes from a person between 18 and 59 years old who received the Ad26.COV2.S COVID-19 vaccine or a placebo. The DNA of the CDR3 is TGCAGCGTTGAAGATCGAGGGAGTTCGCTCAATGAGCAGTTCTTC. Its protein is CSVEDRGSSLNEQFF.